The 18 T cell receptor beta chains in this list originate from one sample, sequenced in a study of beta chain features in type 1 diabetes. Expressed TCRB transcripts got sequenced, as all isolated RNA was reverse transcribed. The repertoire was sequenced with immunoSEQ multiplex PCR; TCRdb's copy has only in-frame clones and lacks some. This repertoire shows around 400,000 clones, less than 15% found once; its top ten account for under 0.02%. Sequencing used naive CD4+ T cells from blood. The receptors derive from a woman between 18 and 30 years old in good health.

This clone has more than one count but fewer than ten. V and J are TRBV5-1 and TRBJ2-7; 10 positions match TRBD1. The trim removed 3 bases at V and 3 bases at J, leaving 6 bases unmatched. Germline V gene lookup returns CDR1 SGHRS and CDR2 YFSETQ. There are 15 residues in the CDR3. This CDR3 is CASSSGDRGYYEQYF. The CDR3 DNA follows: TGCGCCAGCAGCTCAGGGGACAGGGGATACTACGAGCAGTACTTC.

This clone was recorded a few times. The chain carries TRBV4-3 and TRBJ1-5; D is possibly TRBD1 (5 bases). V lost 1 base and J 5 bases, leaving 18 bases between the germline ends. The germline V gene encodes CDR1 LGHNA and CDR2 YSLEER. This CDR3 contains 17 residues. The CDR3 here is CASSQVGRQRDYQPQHF. In DNA, the CDR3 is TGCGCCAGCAGCCAAGTCGGTCGACAGAGAGATTATCAGCCCCAGCATTTT.

This clone was recorded a few times. V and J are TRBV7-2 and TRBJ2-5; 7 bases are a match to TRBD1. The CDR3 has 16 residues. Germline-derived CDR1 and CDR2 are SGHTA and FQGNSA. With 1 base clipped from V and 2 bases from J, the junction kept 7 bases outside the gene matches. CDR3 DNA: TGTGCCAGCAGCTTAGGAGGGACAGCTTTTCAAGAGACCCAGTACTTC. Translated: CASSLGGTAFQETQYF. The variable domain in full, with the rest retrieved from reference TRBV7-2 and TRBJ2-5, is GAGVSQSPSNKVTEKGKDVELRCDPISGHTALYWYRQSLGQGLEFLIYFQGNSAPDKSGLPSDRFSAERTGGSVSTLTIQRTQQEDSAVYLCASSLGGTAFQETQYFGPGTRLLVL.

This clone has just a few counts. The V call is TRBV7-2, the J call TRBJ2-7, with 8 bases matching TRBD2. Germline CDR1 and CDR2: SGHTA and FQGNSA. The CDR3 loop spans 16 amino acids. V was clipped by 0 bases and J by 6 bases; unmatched bases: 10. CDR3 amino acids: CASSLARRVGRGEQYF. CDR3 nucleotides: TGTGCCAGCAGCTTAGCGCGTAGGGTCGGGAGGGGCGAGCAGTACTTC.

This clone was observed a few times. The identical CDR3 is also encoded by other nucleotide sequences in the sample. The chain combines TRBV18 with TRBJ2-2, with 9 bases fitting TRBD2. The V and J ends lost 2 bases and 2 bases, in that order; junction bases with no gene match: 3. The CDR3 consists of 16 residues. Germline V lookup: CDR1 KGHSH, CDR2 LQKENI. CDR3 in amino acids: CASSPGLAGNTGELFF. DNA for the CDR3: TGTGCCAGCTCACCAGGGCTAGCGGGAAACACCGGGGAGCTGTTTTTT.

The chain uses TRBV18 and TRBJ2-7, with D perhaps matching TRBD2 (6 bases). The CDR3 sequence is 12 residues long. CDR1 and CDR2 (germline): KGHSH, LQKENI. The V gene lost 2 bases and the J gene lost 6 bases, with 8 bases spanning the gap. CDR3 coding DNA: TGTGCCAGCTCACCAGGAGGGGTCGAGCAGTACTTC. As protein: CASSPGGVEQYF.

The chain is built from TRBV10-3 and TRBJ1-5; D uncertain. The CDR3 sequence is 12 residues long. V was trimmed by 6 bases and J by 6 bases, leaving 9 bases between them. Germline loops: CDR1 ENHRY, CDR2 SYGVKD. This chain's CDR3 is CAISGGSQPQHF. CDR3 coding DNA: TGTGCCATCAGCGGAGGGAGTCAGCCCCAGCATTTT.

The DNA of the CDR3 is TGCGCCAGCAGCCAGGGCCGACCCGGGACAGGGGTTTCCTACGAGCAGTACTTC. Translating it yields CASSQGRPGTGVSYEQYF. The chain employs TRBV4-3 and TRBJ2-7; 10 bases agree with TRBD1. The CDR3 totals 18 residues. CDR1 LGHNA and CDR2 YSLEER come from the germline V gene. V was clipped by 3 bases and J by 1 base; unmatched bases: 12.

The J gene is TRBJ2-1, the V gene TRBV7-9; TRBD2 agrees at 11 bases. The CDR3 length is 16 residues. Germline CDR1 reads SEHNR; CDR2 reads FQNEAQ (reference sequence). Trimming at V came to 1 base and at J to 1 base, leaving 0 bases not matched to a gene. The CDR3 DNA sequence: TGTGCCAGCAGCTTAGGACTAGCGGGATCCTACAATGAGCAGTTCTTC. Its protein product is CASSLGLAGSYNEQFF.

This chain connects TRBV29-1 to TRBJ2-7; D unclear. This CDR3 region has 12 residues. Germline-derived CDR1 and CDR2 are SQVTM and ANQGSEA. Trimming stripped 4 bases from V and 1 base from J, with 8 bases between. The CDR3 DNA follows: TGCAGCGTTGCGACATTATCCTACGAGCAGTACTTC. Its translation is CSVATLSYEQYF.

The chain links TRBV9 to TRBJ2-3; 9 bases agree with TRBD2. Germline-derived CDR1 and CDR2 are SGDLS and YYNGEE. The CDR3 contains 16 residues. The trim removed 2 bases at V and 1 base at J, leaving 5 bases unmatched. The CDR3 bases are TGTGCCAGCAGCGTTGTAGCGGGAGTCCGCACAGATACGCAGTATTTT. Its translation is CASSVVAGVRTDTQYF.

This rearrangement joins TRBV7-9 to TRBJ2-5; TRBD2 agrees at 7 bases. V lost 6 bases, J lost 1 base, and 5 bases stayed unmatched. Looked up from germline, CDR1 is SEHNR and CDR2 is FQNEAQ (reference sequence). The CDR3 loop spans 14 amino acids. The CDR3 coding sequence is TGTGCCAGCAGGGTCCTAGCGGCCCAAGAGACCCAGTACTTC. Its protein is CASRVLAAQETQYF.

This chain joins TRBV25-1 and TRBJ2-3; TRBD2 aligns across 8 bases. The CDR3 is 16 amino acids. Germline V gives CDR1 MGHDK, CDR2 SYGVNS. V was pared by 1 base and J by 4 bases, with 7 bases of the junction left unmatched. The CDR3 is CASSELVTSASDTQYF. The CDR3 nucleotides read TGTGCCAGCAGTGAATTAGTGACTAGCGCCTCAGATACGCAGTATTTT.

This clone was picked up a small number of times. The chain has TRBV4-3 and TRBJ1-4, with TRBD1 matching 8 bases. CDR3 size: 16 residues. V gave up 3 bases and J gave up 8 bases; unmatched junction bases: 11. Germline loops: CDR1 LGHNA, CDR2 YSLEER. The CDR3 sequence: CASSHGYDRGQEKLFF. DNA for the CDR3: TGCGCCAGCAGCCACGGATACGACAGGGGACAGGAAAAACTGTTTTTT.

The rearrangement uses TRBV10-1 and TRBJ2-1; TRBD2 is a possible D gene (6 bases). The CDR3 contains 17 residues. The V and J ends lost 3 bases and 2 bases respectively, with 17 bases between them. Germline values: CDR1 WNHNN, CDR2 SYGVQD (reference sequence). CDR3 loop: CASSDPRGTGPYNEQFF. CDR3 coding DNA: TGCGCCAGCAGTGACCCTCGCGGGACGGGGCCCTACAATGAGCAGTTCTTC.

The rearrangement links TRBV5-1 to TRBJ2-5; TRBD2 matches at 7 bases. Germline V CDR1 and CDR2: SGHRS, YFSETQ. Losses at the gene ends were 2 bases for V and 0 bases for J; bases not matched to a gene: 4. CDR3 length: 15 amino acids. CDR3 amino acids: CASSLGLADQETQYF. The CDR3 DNA follows: TGCGCCAGCAGCTTAGGGCTAGCGGACCAAGAGACCCAGTACTTC. The whole variable domain, remainder taken from reference TRBV5-1 and TRBJ2-5, is KAGVTQTPRYLIKTRGQQVTLSCSPISGHRSVSWYQQTPGQGLQFLFEYFSETQRNKGNFPGRFSGRQFSNSRSEMNVSTLELGDSALYLCASSLGLADQETQYFGPGTRLLVL.

This clone was observed a handful of times. J is TRBJ2-7 and V is TRBV9, with D maybe TRBD2 (6 bases). The germline V gene has CDR1 SGDLS and CDR2 YYNGEE. The CDR3 runs 15 residues. Trimming removed 3 bases at V and 7 bases at J, with 20 bases between. The CDR3 coding sequence is TGTGCCAGCAGCGGTGGAATAGCGGCCTCCCCGGAGCAGTACTTC. Translating gives CASSGGIAASPEQYF.

J is TRBJ1-4 and V is TRBV4-1; D may be TRBD1 (5 bases). V was clipped by 1 base and J by 8 bases, with 17 bases between them. The CDR3 runs to 16 residues. From germline, CDR1 is MGHRA and CDR2 YSYEKL. CDR3 protein: CASSQVPGRREEKLFF. CDR3 sequence (DNA): TGCGCCAGCAGCCAAGTACCGGGACGGAGGGAGGAAAAACTGTTTTTT.